The T cell receptor (beta chain) described here comes from a study of T cell repertoires in cytomegalovirus infection. The CDR3 sequence is 14 residues long. The germline V gene encodes CDR1 SEHNR and CDR2 FQNEAQ (reference sequence). V lost 5 bases, J lost 1 base, and 10 bases lay in between. This clonotype turned up a few times. Its antigen is still unknown. TCRdb itself ran the reads through MiXCR, one entry per CDR3 protein. Of about 920,000 distinct CDR3 sequences listed, under 40% were seen once; the top ten hold roughly an eighth. This TCR was sampled from a human donor in good health (CMV status not recorded). Some clones in this sample may be carry-over from other donors' samples. This rearrangement joins TRBV7-9 to TRBJ2-3; D call uncertain. Sequencing was performed on cultured CD8+ T cells from PBMCs, taken from culture after CMV antigen stimulation. The CDR3 nucleotides read TGTGCCAGCAGCCCCCCGGGCCGCACAGATACGCAGTATTTT. This gives the protein CASSPPGRTDTQYF.